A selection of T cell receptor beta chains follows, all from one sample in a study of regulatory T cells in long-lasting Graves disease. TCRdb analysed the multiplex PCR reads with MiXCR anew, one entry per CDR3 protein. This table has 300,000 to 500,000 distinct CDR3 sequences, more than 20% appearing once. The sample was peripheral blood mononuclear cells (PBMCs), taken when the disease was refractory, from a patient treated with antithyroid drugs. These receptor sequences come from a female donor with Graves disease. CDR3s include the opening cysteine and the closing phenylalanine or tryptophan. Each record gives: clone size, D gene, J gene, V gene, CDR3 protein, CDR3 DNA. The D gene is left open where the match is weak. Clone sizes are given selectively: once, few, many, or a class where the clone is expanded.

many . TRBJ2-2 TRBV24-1 CATMDGLWSGELFF TGTGCCACCATGGATGGGTTGTGGTCCGGGGAGCTGTTTTTT
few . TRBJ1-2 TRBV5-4 CASSKGLYGYTF TGTGCCAGCAGCAAGGGCCTCTATGGCTACACCTTC
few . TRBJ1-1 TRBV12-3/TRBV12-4 CASSETENTEAFF TGTGCCAGCAGTGAAACAGAGAACACTGAAGCTTTCTTT
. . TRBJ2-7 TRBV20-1 CSASKWPLNYEQYF TGCAGTGCTAGTAAGTGGCCGCTGAACTACGAGCAGTACTTC
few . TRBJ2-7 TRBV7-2 CASSLSGRSYEQYF TGTGCCAGCAGCTTAAGCGGCCGCTCCTACGAGCAGTACTTC
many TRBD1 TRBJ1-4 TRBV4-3 CASSHRGQVREKLFF TGCGCCAGCAGCCACAGGGGGCAAGTGAGGGAAAAACTGTTTTTT
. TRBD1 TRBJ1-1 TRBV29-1 CSGTGASGAFF TGCAGCGGGACAGGGGCCTCGGGGGCTTTCTTT
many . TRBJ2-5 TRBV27 CASSLRGRKTQYF TGTGCCAGCAGTTTACGGGGGCGGAAGACCCAGTACTTC
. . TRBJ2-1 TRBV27 CASNAGTSYNEQFF TGTGCCAGCAACGCCGGGACAAGCTACAATGAGCAGTTCTTC
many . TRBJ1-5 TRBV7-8 CASSLGPINQPQHF TGTGCCAGCAGCTTGGGACCGATCAATCAGCCCCAGCATTTT
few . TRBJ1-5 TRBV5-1 CASSFLSARGEWGNQPQHF TGCGCCAGCAGCTTTCTCTCCGCGCGGGGCGAGTGGGGCAATCAGCCCCAGCATTTT
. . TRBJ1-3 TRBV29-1 CSVGDLSENTIYF TGCAGCGTTGGCGACTTATCTGAAAACACCATATATTTT
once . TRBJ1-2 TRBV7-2 CASSPQRGSSYGYTF TGTGCCAGCAGCCCCCAGCGAGGGAGTAGCTATGGCTACACCTTC
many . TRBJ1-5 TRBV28 CASSVTAFGNQPQHF TGTGCCAGCAGTGTGACAGCATTTGGCAATCAGCCCCAGCATTTT
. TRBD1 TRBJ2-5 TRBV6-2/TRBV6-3 CASSFGTDPETQYF TGTGCCAGCAGTTTTGGGACAGACCCAGAGACCCAGTACTTC
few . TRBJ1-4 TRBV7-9 CASSLSRENEKLFF TGTGCCAGCAGCTTATCCAGGGAAAATGAAAAACTGTTTTTT
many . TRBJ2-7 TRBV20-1 CSARPSRGRSSYEQYF TGCAGTGCTAGACCCAGCAGAGGGCGGAGCTCCTACGAGCAGTACTTC
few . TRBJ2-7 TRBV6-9 CASSYWASGYEQYF TGTGCCAGCAGTTACTGGGCTAGTGGGTACGAGCAGTACTTC
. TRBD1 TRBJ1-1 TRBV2 CANRLGQAWNTEAFF TGTGCCAACAGACTCGGACAGGCCTGGAACACTGAAGCTTTCTTT
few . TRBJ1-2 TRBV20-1 CSARPLGGYGYTF TGCAGTGCTAGACCATTAGGAGGGTACGGCTACACCTTC
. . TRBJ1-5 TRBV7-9 CASSGDGENQPQHF TGTGCCAGCAGTGGGGACGGCGAGAATCAGCCCCAGCATTTT
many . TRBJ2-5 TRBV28 CASSRTGVQTQYF TGTGCCAGCAGTCGGACCGGGGTGCAGACCCAGTACTTC
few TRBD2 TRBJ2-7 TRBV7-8 CASSLKRGGPSEQYF TGTGCCAGCAGCTTAAAGCGGGGGGGCCCATCCGAGCAGTACTTC
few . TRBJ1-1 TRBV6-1 CASSEVQGFGYMNTEAFF TGTGCCAGCAGTGAAGTTCAGGGTTTTGGGTACATGAACACTGAAGCTTTCTTT
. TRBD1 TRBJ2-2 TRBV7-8 CASSLSFLWDRGQPGELFF TGTGCCAGCAGCTTATCTTTTCTTTGGGACAGGGGACAACCTGGGGAGCTGTTTTTT
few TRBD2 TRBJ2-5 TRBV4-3 CASSQASGIRETQYF TGCGCCAGCAGCCAAGCCAGCGGGATTCGGGAGACCCAGTACTTC
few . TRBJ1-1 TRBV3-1 CASSPLLDIGVPEAFF TGTGCCAGCAGCCCCCTCTTAGATATCGGGGTCCCTGAAGCTTTCTTT
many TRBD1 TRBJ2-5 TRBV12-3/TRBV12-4 CASSPLGTGVSETQYF TGTGCCAGCAGCCCCCTCGGGACAGGGGTCAGTGAGACCCAGTACTTC
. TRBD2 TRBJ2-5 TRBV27 CASSPKTSGETQYF TGTGCCAGCAGTCCAAAGACTAGCGGAGAGACCCAGTACTTC
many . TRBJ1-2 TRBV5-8 CASSLVQEYGYTF TGTGCCAGCAGCTTGGTTCAGGAATATGGCTACACCTTC
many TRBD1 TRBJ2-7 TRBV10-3 CAISEWTGEAYEQYF TGTGCCATCAGTGAGTGGACAGGGGAAGCCTACGAGCAGTACTTC
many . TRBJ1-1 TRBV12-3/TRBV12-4 CASSPHVNTEAFF TGTGCCAGCAGCCCCCATGTGAACACTGAAGCTTTCTTT
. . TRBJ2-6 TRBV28 CASSGGANVLTF TGTGCCAGCAGTGGTGGGGCCAACGTCCTGACTTTC